The 21 T cell receptor beta chains in this list originate from one sample, sequenced in a study of T-cell memory formation after mild COVID-19. Via MiXCR, TCRdb re-called the 5' RACE reads, giving one row per CDR3 protein. The repertoire holds about 420,000 distinct CDR3 sequences, with under 25% as singletons. Sequences were obtained from PBMCs or a T cell subset sorted from them (not recorded which). These receptors came from an adult woman who had mild COVID-19 (a few samples of this study predate the infection). Cell type and time point are not known.

The chain uses TRBV5-1 and TRBJ1-6, with 8 positions matching TRBD1. The CDR3 spans 17 residues. The V and J ends lost 4 bases and 2 bases, in that order; junction bases with no gene match: 8. Looked up from germline, CDR1 is SGHRS and CDR2 is YFSETQ. The CDR3 coding sequence is TGCGCCAGCAGCGCGACAGGGGCGCTAACCTATAATTCACCCCTCCACTTT. It yields the protein CASSATGALTYNSPLHF. The full variable domain, with the rest looked up from reference TRBV5-1 and TRBJ1-6, is KAGVTQTPRYLIKTRGQQVTLSCSPISGHRSVSWYQQTPGQGLQFLFEYFSETQRNKGNFPGRFSGRQFSNSRSEMNVSTLELGDSALYLCASSATGALTYNSPLHFGNGTRLTVT.

J is TRBJ2-7 and V is TRBV24-1, with 7 bases identical to TRBD1. The trim removed 3 bases at V and 7 bases at J, leaving 5 bases unmatched. Germline lookup yields CDR1 KGHDR and CDR2 SFDVKD. The CDR3 totals 13 residues. CDR3 nucleotide sequence: TGTGCCACCAGTGATGACAGGGATTATGAGCAGTACTTC. The encoded protein is CATSDDRDYEQYF.

This clonotype was found a few times. The rearrangement uses TRBV4-2 and TRBJ1-4; D uncertain. Trimming took off 5 bases at V and 8 bases at J, with 21 bases between the two ends. This CDR3 region has 16 residues. Germline CDR1 and CDR2: LGHNA and YNFKEQ. The CDR3 loop reads CASSYQTGPRSEKLFF. CDR3 nucleotide sequence: TGTGCCAGCAGCTACCAGACCGGGCCCCGGAGCGAAAAACTGTTTTTT.

For the CDR3, the DNA is TGTGCCAGCAGTAACTCTCTAGCGGTAACAGATACGCAGTATTTT. Translating it yields CASSNSLAVTDTQYF. The J gene is TRBJ2-3, the V gene TRBV9; 7 bases fit TRBD2. CDR3 length: 15 residues. CDR1 SGDLS and CDR2 YYNGEE come from the germline V gene. V shed 5 bases, J shed 3 bases, and the junction held 9 bases outside the gene matches.

This clonotype was seen only a few times. The chain links TRBV7-6 to TRBJ1-3, with D hard to call. V was trimmed by 4 bases and J by 0 bases, leaving 10 bases between them. The germline CDR1 and CDR2 sequences are SGHVS and FNYEAQ. This CDR3 region has 15 residues. This chain's CDR3 is CASSSQRYSGNTIYF. The CDR3 DNA reads TGTGCCAGCAGCTCCCAACGGTACTCTGGAAACACCATATATTTT.

There are a few counts of this clonotype. The V gene is TRBV6-6, the J gene TRBJ2-1; D possibly corresponds to TRBD2 (6 bases). This CDR3 has 18 amino acids. V was trimmed by 0 bases and J by 0 bases, leaving 15 bases between them. The V gene's germline CDR1 is MNHNY and CDR2 SVGAGI (reference sequence). The CDR3 reads CASSYSSWAGSSYNEQFF. The CDR3 coding sequence is TGTGCCAGCAGTTACTCCTCCTGGGCGGGGAGCTCCTACAATGAGCAGTTCTTC.

The CDR3 DNA is TGTGCCAGCACTCTAGCCGGGGGTTCTGGAGATGAGCAGTTCTTC. Residues: CASTLAGGSGDEQFF. The chain joins TRBV7-9 to TRBJ2-1; perhaps TRBD2 as D (6 bases). The CDR3 has 15 amino acids. CDR1 SEHNR and CDR2 FQNEAQ come from the germline V gene (reference sequence). V was pared by 7 bases and J by 8 bases, with 21 bases between.

This clonotype has only a few counts. Compared with germline, one end of the junction differs, possibly owing to a read error. V is TRBV7-7 and J is TRBJ2-5; no reliable D call. The CDR3 length is 14 residues. Germline lookup yields CDR1 SSHAT and CDR2 FNYEAQ (reference sequence). For the CDR3, the DNA is TGTGCTAGCAGCTTAGAGGCAGAACAAGAGACCCAGTACTTC. This gives the protein CASSLEAEQETQYF. The complete variable domain, with remaining parts taken from reference TRBV7-7 and TRBJ2-5, reads GAGVSQSPRYKVTKRGQDVTLRCDPISSHATLYWYQQALGQGPEFLTYFNYEAQPDKSGLPSDRFSAERPEGSISTLTIQRTEQRDSAMYRCASSLEAEQETQYFGPGTRLLVL.

This clonotype was found a few times. This sequence joins TRBV4-1 and TRBJ1-2; D gene unclear. The CDR3 spans 13 residues. Germline CDR1 MGHRA, CDR2 YSYEKL. Trimming shortened V by 1 base and J by 6 bases, and 9 bases separated the two germline ends. CDR3: CASSQVGVNGYTF. DNA of the CDR3: TGCGCCAGCAGCCAAGTTGGGGTGAATGGCTACACCTTC.

This clonotype is a singleton in its sample. The J gene is TRBJ1-1, the V gene TRBV6-1; D remains ambiguous. The CDR3 has 13 residues. V dropped 7 bases and J dropped 0 bases, with 9 bases sitting between them. Germline CDR1 and CDR2: MNHNS and SASEGT. In DNA form, the CDR3 reads TGTGCCAGCACAGCGAGCATGAACACTGAAGCTTTCTTT. It translates to CASTASMNTEAFF.

This clonotype was seen at least ten times. The chain is built from TRBV5-1 and TRBJ2-2, with TRBD2 as a possible D gene (5 bases). Germline V CDR1 and CDR2: SGHRS, YFSETQ. The CDR3 extends over 12 amino acids. Trimming stripped 2 bases from V and 6 bases from J, with 5 bases between. CDR3 protein: CASSFSAGELFF. CDR3 bases: TGCGCCAGCAGCTTTAGCGCCGGGGAGCTGTTTTTT.

This clonotype was detected a few times. The chain uses TRBV5-1 and TRBJ2-1, with a weak D call TRBD2 (6 bases). The ends were cut back, 4 bases at V and 4 bases at J, with 15 bases in the middle. The CDR3 consists of 15 residues. Germline values: CDR1 SGHRS, CDR2 YFSETQ. The CDR3 DNA is TGCGCCAGCAGCCGAATAGCGGAGGCTTACAATGAGCAGTTCTTC. This translates into CASSRIAEAYNEQFF.

This clonotype was seen only a few times. The J gene is TRBJ2-7, the V gene TRBV20-1; D may correspond to TRBD1 or TRBD2 (5 bases each). Germline V gene data show CDR1 as DFQATT and CDR2 as SNEGSKA (reference sequence). V lost 0 bases to trimming and J lost 6 bases, with 12 bases between them. CDR3 length: 13 amino acids. This CDR3 reads CSARDLRGAEQYF. CDR3 bases: TGCAGTGCTAGAGATCTACGAGGGGCCGAGCAGTACTTC.

The genes are TRBV20-1 and TRBJ2-1, with 8 bases lining up with TRBD2. From germline, CDR1 is DFQATT and CDR2 SNEGSKA (reference sequence). Trimming removed 0 bases from V and 7 bases from J; junction bases left unmatched: 11. This CDR3 has 16 residues. The CDR3 spells CSARDTSGGPSNEQFF. The CDR3 region has the DNA TGCAGTGCTAGAGATACTAGCGGAGGGCCATCAAATGAGCAGTTCTTC.

V gene TRBV12-3 or TRBV12-4 combines with J gene TRBJ1-1, with 7 bases aligning to TRBD1. V trimming: 6 bases; J trimming: 4 bases; junction bases outside the gene matches: 8. The CDR3 is 14 amino acids. The CDR3 spells CASSTHDRATEAFF. Written as DNA, the CDR3 is TGTGCCAGCAGCACACATGACAGGGCCACTGAAGCTTTCTTT.

This rearrangement joins TRBV5-1 to TRBJ2-1; 7 bases line up with TRBD1. The germline gives CDR1 SGHRS, CDR2 YFSETQ. The CDR3 loop spans 14 amino acids. V shed 4 bases and J 9 bases; nucleotides not matched to a gene: 10. The CDR3 DNA is TGCGCCAGCAGCATTGGACAGGAAATAGCTGAGCAGTTCTTC. Its translation: CASSIGQEIAEQFF. The full variable domain, in which reference TRBV5-1 and TRBJ2-1 provide the parts outside the CDR3, is KAGVTQTPRYLIKTRGQQVTLSCSPISGHRSVSWYQQTPGQGLQFLFEYFSETQRNKGNFPGRFSGRQFSNSRSEMNVSTLELGDSALYLCASSIGQEIAEQFFGPGTRLTVL.

This clonotype was picked up a small number of times. V usage is TRBV12-3 or TRBV12-4 and J usage is TRBJ2-2; 12 positions match TRBD2. This CDR3 has 19 amino acids. V shed 3 bases and J 5 bases; nucleotides not matched to a gene: 13. Here the CDR3 reads CASSFTALAGGPTTGELFF. CDR3 sequence (DNA): TGTGCCAGCAGTTTCACGGCTCTAGCGGGGGGGCCTACAACCGGGGAGCTGTTTTTT.

V is TRBV12-3 or TRBV12-4 and J is TRBJ1-2; D might be TRBD1 (5 bases). The CDR3 contains 13 residues. V lost 1 base and J lost 8, with 11 bases in between. The CDR3 sequence: CASSLEGPQGYTF. CDR3 coding DNA: TGTGCCAGCAGTTTAGAGGGGCCTCAAGGCTACACCTTC.

This clonotype has just one count. The gene calls are TRBV14 and TRBJ2-7; a weak D match, TRBD1 (6 bases). CDR1 and CDR2 (germline): SGHDN, FVKESK. This CDR3 has 14 residues. Trimming shortened V by 3 bases and J by 9 bases, and 18 bases separated the two germline ends. The CDR3 loop reads CASSQPLGGSVQYF. CDR3 sequence (DNA): TGTGCCAGCAGCCAGCCCCTAGGGGGATCAGTGCAGTACTTC.

This clonotype was recorded a few times. The CDR3 region has the DNA TGTGCCAGCAGACCCCGGGGCTCCTACAATGAGCAGTTCTTC. Its translation: CASRPRGSYNEQFF. The chain joins TRBV27 to TRBJ2-1; TRBD2 is a possible D gene (5 bases). CDR3 length equals 14 residues. Trimming removed 6 bases from V and 0 bases from J, with 9 bases in between. CDR1 is MNHEY, CDR2 SMNVEV, per germline (reference sequence).

This clonotype was seen a few times. V and J are TRBV15 and TRBJ2-1; a weak D match, TRBD1 (6 bases). V lost 4 bases and J lost 0, with 13 bases in between. CDR1 is LNHNV and CDR2 is YYDKDF in the germline V gene (reference sequence). The CDR3 totals 16 residues. As DNA, the CDR3 is TGTGCCACCAGCATCCAGGGACAAAGCTCCTACAATGAGCAGTTCTTC. Amino acid sequence: CATSIQGQSSYNEQFF.